One T cell receptor beta chain is described in this entry. The antigen is not known. This specimen belongs to a study of CXCR3-negative and CXCR3-positive naive CD8 T cells. Overall study results and limits: CXCR3-expressing naive cells carried TRB CDR3s more hydrophobic than those of CXCR3-negative naive cells.

Sorting was done in triplicate for each CD8+ T cell subset (roughly 300,000 cells each). Germline CDR1 and CDR2: LGHDT and YNNKEL (reference sequence). The CDR3 loop spans 18 amino acids. Libraries were UMI-labeled 5' RACE TRB cDNA. TCRdb derives one entry per CDR3 protein from the 5' RACE reads, leaving out DNA. Listed are fewer than 80,000 distinct CDR3 sequences; nearly 1.5% falls within the top ten. The receptor comes from a human donor in good health. Some clones in this sample may be carry-over from other donors' samples. The sequenced material came from naive CXCR3- CD8+ T cells from blood. As for subset: CD45RO-CCR7+CD27+CD95- naive CD8+ T cells lacking CXCR3 (TNR3-). The chain employs TRBV3-1 and TRBJ2-7; absent DNA, TCRdb's TRBD2 call cannot be checked. The CDR3 loop is CASSLRTSGKLSSYEQYF.